Listed below are T cell receptor beta chains from one sample, sequenced in a study of T cells in Graves' hyperthyroidism and ophthalmopathy. Via MiXCR, TCRdb re-called the multiplex PCR reads, giving one row per CDR3 protein. The sample lists hundreds of thousands of distinct CDR3 sequences; around 25% were seen once. The sequenced sample was blood. The receptors come from a woman between 35 and 50 years old with Graves' ophthalmopathy. Both conserved end residues are part of each CDR3. D genes are given only for firm matches. Not every row has a clone size; where given, it reads once, few, many or a size class.

clone size: many; J gene: TRBJ2-7; D gene: TRBD2; V gene: TRBV29-1; CDR3 protein: CSVVLAGASYEQYF; CDR3 DNA: TGCAGCGTTGTACTAGCGGGAGCCTCCTACGAGCAGTACTTC
clone size: many; J gene: TRBJ2-7; D gene: -; V gene: TRBV11-2; CDR3 protein: CASSRNTGEQYF; CDR3 DNA: TGTGCCAGCAGCCGTAATACTGGCGAGCAGTACTTC
clone size: many; J gene: TRBJ2-7; D gene: -; V gene: TRBV27; CDR3 protein: CASSLFTSFSYEQYF; CDR3 DNA: TGTGCCAGCAGTTTATTTACGTCTTTCTCCTACGAGCAGTACTTC
clone size: -; J gene: TRBJ1-3; D gene: -; V gene: TRBV3-1; CDR3 protein: CASSQQWTGNTIYF; CDR3 DNA: TGTGCCAGCAGCCAGCAGTGGACTGGAAACACCATATATTTT
clone size: -; J gene: TRBJ1-2; D gene: -; V gene: TRBV6-2/TRBV6-3; CDR3 protein: CASSPARGLNYGYTF; CDR3 DNA: TGTGCCAGCAGCCCCGCCCGAGGGCTCAACTATGGCTACACCTTC
clone size: many; J gene: TRBJ2-2; D gene: TRBD2; V gene: TRBV29-1; CDR3 protein: CSVRTSGRFNTGELFF; CDR3 DNA: TGCAGCGTCAGGACTAGCGGGAGATTTAACACCGGGGAGCTGTTTTTT
clone size: -; J gene: TRBJ2-7; D gene: TRBD2; V gene: TRBV6-2/TRBV6-3; CDR3 protein: CATRGLAGAYEQYF; CDR3 DNA: TGTGCCACCCGAGGACTAGCGGGAGCCTACGAGCAGTACTTC
clone size: many; J gene: TRBJ2-7; D gene: TRBD2; V gene: TRBV20-1; CDR3 protein: CSATGLAGGGTYEQYF; CDR3 DNA: TGCAGTGCTACCGGACTAGCGGGAGGGGGGACCTACGAGCAGTACTTC
clone size: few; J gene: TRBJ1-2; D gene: TRBD1; V gene: TRBV6-5; CDR3 protein: CASSYMGQGPGGYGYTF; CDR3 DNA: TGTGCCAGCAGTTACATGGGTCAGGGGCCAGGGGGCTATGGCTACACCTTC
clone size: many; J gene: TRBJ1-2; D gene: -; V gene: TRBV28; CDR3 protein: CASSFGTGYTF; CDR3 DNA: TGTGCCAGCAGTTTTGGAACAGGCTACACCTTC
clone size: -; J gene: TRBJ2-6; D gene: TRBD1; V gene: TRBV10-3; CDR3 protein: CAIWGSGGQGSGANVLTF; CDR3 DNA: TGTGCCATCTGGGGTTCAGGGGGCCAGGGGTCTGGGGCCAACGTCCTGACTTTC
clone size: many; J gene: TRBJ2-2; D gene: TRBD2; V gene: TRBV18; CDR3 protein: CASSRETSGSSTGELFF; CDR3 DNA: TGTGCCAGCTCACGAGAGACTAGCGGGAGTTCTACCGGGGAGCTGTTTTTT
clone size: many; J gene: TRBJ2-7; D gene: -; V gene: TRBV5-1; CDR3 protein: CASSPTPQAYEQYF; CDR3 DNA: TGCGCCAGCAGCCCGACCCCCCAGGCCTACGAGCAGTACTTC
clone size: many; J gene: TRBJ2-5; D gene: -; V gene: TRBV9; CDR3 protein: CASSAGQKETQYF; CDR3 DNA: TGTGCCAGCAGCGCAGGACAGAAAGAGACCCAGTACTTC
clone size: -; J gene: TRBJ2-5; D gene: -; V gene: TRBV15; CDR3 protein: CATSRLPFGLGNPVQETQYF; CDR3 DNA: TGTGCCACCAGCAGACTCCCCTTTGGGCTAGGGAACCCCGTGCAAGAGACCCAGTACTTC
clone size: many; J gene: TRBJ1-3; D gene: TRBD1; V gene: TRBV6-1; CDR3 protein: CASSEAYIQGAYGNTIYF; CDR3 DNA: TGTGCCAGCAGTGAAGCGTATATCCAGGGGGCGTATGGAAACACCATATATTTT
clone size: many; J gene: TRBJ1-5; D gene: -; V gene: TRBV12-3/TRBV12-4; CDR3 protein: CASSFPGGSNQPQHF; CDR3 DNA: TGTGCCAGCAGTTTCCCAGGAGGTAGCAATCAGCCCCAGCATTTT
clone size: -; J gene: TRBJ1-5; D gene: -; V gene: TRBV5-1; CDR3 protein: CASSFNGGRGQPQHF; CDR3 DNA: TGCGCCAGCAGCTTCAATGGGGGGCGCGGTCAGCCCCAGCATTTT
clone size: -; J gene: TRBJ1-5; D gene: -; V gene: TRBV20-1; CDR3 protein: CSARPQPNQPQHF; CDR3 DNA: TGCAGTGCTAGACCTCAGCCCAATCAGCCCCAGCATTTT
clone size: few; J gene: TRBJ1-1; D gene: TRBD1; V gene: TRBV14; CDR3 protein: CASSHRDGQGTTEAFF; CDR3 DNA: TGTGCCAGCAGCCACCGAGACGGACAGGGGACCACTGAAGCTTTCTTT
clone size: few; J gene: TRBJ2-4; D gene: -; V gene: TRBV27; CDR3 protein: CASSSQITGIAKNIQYF; CDR3 DNA: TGTGCCAGCAGTTCCCAGATAACAGGGATAGCCAAAAACATTCAGTACTTC
clone size: many; J gene: TRBJ2-7; D gene: -; V gene: TRBV28; CDR3 protein: CASSGRDLNSYEQYF; CDR3 DNA: TGTGCCAGCAGCGGCCGGGACTTGAACTCCTACGAGCAGTACTTC
clone size: medium-sized; J gene: TRBJ2-5; D gene: -; V gene: TRBV20-1; CDR3 protein: CSARDWETQYF; CDR3 DNA: TGCAGTGCTAGAGATTGGGAGACCCAGTACTTC
clone size: many; J gene: TRBJ1-5; D gene: -; V gene: TRBV6-5; CDR3 protein: CASSYSRGQPQHF; CDR3 DNA: TGTGCCAGCAGTTACTCGAGGGGCCAGCCCCAGCATTTT